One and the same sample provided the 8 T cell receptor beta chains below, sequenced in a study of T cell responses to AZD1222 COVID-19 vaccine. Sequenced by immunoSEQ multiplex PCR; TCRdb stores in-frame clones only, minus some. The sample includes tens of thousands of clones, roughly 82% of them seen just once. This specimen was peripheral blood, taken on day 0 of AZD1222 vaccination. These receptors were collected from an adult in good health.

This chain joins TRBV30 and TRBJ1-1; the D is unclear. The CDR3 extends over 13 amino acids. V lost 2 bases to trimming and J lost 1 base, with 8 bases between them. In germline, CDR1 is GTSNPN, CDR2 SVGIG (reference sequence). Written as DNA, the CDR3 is TGTGCCTGGAGTACGCGGTGGAACACTGAAGCTTTCTTT. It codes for CAWSTRWNTEAFF.

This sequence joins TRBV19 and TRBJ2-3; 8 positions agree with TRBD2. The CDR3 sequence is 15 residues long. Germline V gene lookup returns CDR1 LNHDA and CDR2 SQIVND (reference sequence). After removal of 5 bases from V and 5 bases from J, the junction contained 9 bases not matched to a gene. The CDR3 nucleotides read TGTGCCAGTAGTCCGACTAGCGTTGAAGGAGATACGCAGTATTTT. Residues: CASSPTSVEGDTQYF.

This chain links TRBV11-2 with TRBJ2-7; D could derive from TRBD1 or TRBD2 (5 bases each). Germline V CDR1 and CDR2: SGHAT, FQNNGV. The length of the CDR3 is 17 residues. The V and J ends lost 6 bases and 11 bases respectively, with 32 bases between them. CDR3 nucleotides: TGTGCCAGCAGTTCTCTATGGTCCGGGACCCTAAGTAGATTGGAGTACTTC. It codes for CASSSLWSGTLSRLEYF.

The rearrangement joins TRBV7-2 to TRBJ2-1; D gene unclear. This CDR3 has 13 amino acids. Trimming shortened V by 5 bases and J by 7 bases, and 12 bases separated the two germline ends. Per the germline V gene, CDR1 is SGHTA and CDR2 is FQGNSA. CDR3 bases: TGTGCCAGCAGCCCAGGTTGGGGTAATGAGCAGTTCTTC. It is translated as CASSPGWGNEQFF.

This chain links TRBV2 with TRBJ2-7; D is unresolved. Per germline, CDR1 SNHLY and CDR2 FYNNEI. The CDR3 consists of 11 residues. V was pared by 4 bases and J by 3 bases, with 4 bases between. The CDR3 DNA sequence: TGTGCCAGCAGTGTGAACTACGAGCAGTACTTC. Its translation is CASSVNYEQYF. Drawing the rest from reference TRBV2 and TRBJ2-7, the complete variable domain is EPEVTQTPSHQVTQMGQEVILRCVPISNHLYFYWYRQILGQKVEFLVSFYNNEISEKSEIFDDQFSVERPDGSNFTLKIRSTKLEDSAMYFCASSVNYEQYFGPGTRLTVT.

The DNA for the CDR3 is TGTGCCAGCAGCTGGACTAGTCCAGATACGCAGTATTTT. It encodes CASSWTSPDTQYF. V and J are TRBV7-9 and TRBJ2-3, with 7 bases identical to TRBD2. The ends lost 4 bases at V and 4 bases at J; junction bases unmatched: 2. Germline V CDR1 and CDR2: SEHNR, FQNEAQ (reference sequence). The CDR3 contains 13 residues.

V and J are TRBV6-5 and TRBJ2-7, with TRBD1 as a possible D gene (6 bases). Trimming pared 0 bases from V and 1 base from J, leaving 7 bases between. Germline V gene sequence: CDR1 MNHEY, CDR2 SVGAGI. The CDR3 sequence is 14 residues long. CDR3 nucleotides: TGTGCCAGCAGTTACTCTGGACAGTCCTACGAGCAGTACTTC. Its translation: CASSYSGQSYEQYF.

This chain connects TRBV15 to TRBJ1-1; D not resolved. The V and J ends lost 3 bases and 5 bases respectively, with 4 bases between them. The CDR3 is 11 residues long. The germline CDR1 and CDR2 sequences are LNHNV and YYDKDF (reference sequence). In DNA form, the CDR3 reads TGTGCCACCAGCAGTATAACTGAAGCTTTCTTT. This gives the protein CATSSITEAFF.